The 3 T cell receptor beta chains below were found in one sample sequenced in a study of T cells after posttransplantation cyclophosphamide. Treatment was busulfan-fludarabine conditioning, a marrow graft, and cyclophosphamide on days +3 and +4. Method: immunoSEQ multiplex PCR; TCRdb's copy keeps in-frame clones and lacks some. The sample lists around 18,000 clones; roughly 80% were seen once. Here the sequenced sample was CD8+ T cells sorted from PBMCs, taken roughly 250 weeks after a stem cell transplant with posttransplant cyclophosphamide. Every receptor here comes from a female patient aged 40 to 55 who received an allogeneic stem cell transplant from a related donor, was CMV-positive, and had no GVHD. Some T cells here may be from the graft donor.

The chain links TRBV7-9 to TRBJ1-2, with 8 bases that match TRBD1. The V gene end was trimmed by 7 bases and the J gene end by 6 bases; junction bases not matched to a gene: 10. The CDR3 sequence is 14 residues long. Germline V CDR1 and CDR2: SEHNR, FQNEAQ (reference sequence). The CDR3 loop reads CASNQGAGLNGYTF. As DNA, the CDR3 is TGTGCCAGCAACCAGGGGGCGGGGTTGAATGGCTACACCTTC.

The CDR3 spells CASSVRGRGTEAFF. The CDR3 nucleotides read TGTGCCAGCAGTGTCAGGGGAAGGGGCACTGAAGCTTTCTTT. The genes are TRBV27 and TRBJ1-1; possible D gene TRBD1, 6 bases. Between the trimmed V and J ends, which lost 5 bases and 4 bases, there was a span of 14 bases. CDR1 is MNHEY and CDR2 is SMNVEV in the germline V gene (reference sequence). The CDR3 loop spans 14 amino acids.

The chain links TRBV6-6 to TRBJ1-6, with 12 bases aligning to TRBD1. The CDR3 consists of 16 residues. Germline V gives CDR1 MNHNY, CDR2 SVGAGI (reference sequence). The junction had 11 bases not matched to a gene; V was cut back by 7 bases and J by 10 bases. The CDR3 reads CASTPLGQGASSPLHF. For the CDR3, the DNA is TGTGCCAGCACTCCCTTGGGACAGGGGGCGTCATCACCCCTCCACTTT.